The rows below give T cell receptor beta chains drawn from one sample of a study of immune cell composition in non-small cell lung cancer. Data came from immunoSEQ multiplex PCR; TCRdb stores just in-frame clones and leaves some out. The sample lists about 4,500 clones; approximately 71% were seen once. The sequenced sample was non-adjacent lung tissue. The receptors shown here come from a human donor with non-small cell lung cancer. CDR3s include the opening cysteine and the closing phenylalanine or tryptophan. The D gene is left open where the match is weak. Size values are once, few and many counts, or a class for expanded clones, and some rows have none.

clone size: .; V gene: TRBV21-1; J gene: TRBJ1-5; D gene: .; CDR3 length: 19; CDR3 protein: CASSKEGGQGLCGNQPQHF; CDR3 DNA: TGTGCCAGCAGCAAAGAGGGCGGGCAGGGCTTGTGCGGCAATCAGCCCCAGCATTTT
clone size: .; V gene: TRBV9; J gene: TRBJ1-2; D gene: .; CDR3 length: 16; CDR3 protein: CASSAQWGGTLERYTF; CDR3 DNA: TGTGCCAGCAGCGCACAATGGGGGGGCACCCTAGAGCGCTACACCTTC
clone size: .; V gene: TRBV7-2; J gene: TRBJ1-3; D gene: .; CDR3 length: 16; CDR3 protein: CASSRPSLSSGNTIYF; CDR3 DNA: TGTGCCAGCAGCAGGCCCAGTTTAAGCTCTGGAAACACCATATATTTT
clone size: .; V gene: TRBV19; J gene: TRBJ2-1; D gene: .; CDR3 length: 14; CDR3 protein: CASSGSNTYNEQFF; CDR3 DNA: TGTGCCAGTAGTGGCTCTAACACCTACAATGAGCAGTTCTTC
clone size: .; V gene: TRBV5-4; J gene: TRBJ1-1; D gene: .; CDR3 length: 13; CDR3 protein: CASSLAANTEAFF; CDR3 DNA: TGTGCCAGCAGCTTGGCGGCGAACACTGAAGCTTTCTTT
clone size: .; V gene: TRBV5-5; J gene: TRBJ1-2; D gene: .; CDR3 length: 15; CDR3 protein: CARSLRPRPHYGYTF; CDR3 DNA: TGTGCCAGAAGCTTGCGGCCCCGGCCCCACTATGGCTACACCTTC
clone size: large; V gene: TRBV7-2; J gene: TRBJ1-2; D gene: .; CDR3 length: 13; CDR3 protein: CASSLATRNGYTF; CDR3 DNA: TGTGCCAGCAGCTTAGCTACTAGGAATGGCTACACCTTC
clone size: .; V gene: TRBV21-1; J gene: TRBJ2-5; D gene: .; CDR3 length: 18; CDR3 protein: CASSKGWRDTSYQETQYF; CDR3 DNA: TGTGCCAGCAGCAAAGGTTGGCGGGACACTTCTTACCAAGAGACCCAGTACTTC
clone size: .; V gene: TRBV5-1; J gene: TRBJ2-7; D gene: TRBD1; CDR3 length: 14; CDR3 protein: CASTNRDRPYEQYF; CDR3 DNA: TGCGCCAGCACTAACCGGGACAGACCCTACGAGCAGTACTTC
clone size: .; V gene: TRBV5-4; J gene: TRBJ2-3; D gene: .; CDR3 length: 15; CDR3 protein: CASSLEVTEGNTQYF; CDR3 DNA: TGTGCCAGCAGCTTGGAGGTGACAGAGGGCAATACGCAGTATTTT
clone size: .; V gene: TRBV5-1; J gene: TRBJ2-1; D gene: .; CDR3 length: 15; CDR3 protein: CASSFIGDAYNEQFF; CDR3 DNA: TGCGCCAGCAGCTTCATTGGGGACGCCTACAATGAGCAGTTCTTC
clone size: .; V gene: TRBV28; J gene: TRBJ2-6; D gene: .; CDR3 length: 16; CDR3 protein: CASSSPGQSGANVLTF; CDR3 DNA: TGTGCCAGCAGTTCCCCGGGACAATCTGGGGCCAACGTCCTGACTTTC
clone size: .; V gene: TRBV9; J gene: TRBJ2-1; D gene: .; CDR3 length: 16; CDR3 protein: CASSVGGGAWYNEQFF; CDR3 DNA: TGTGCCAGCAGCGTAGGGGGGGGCGCATGGTACAATGAGCAGTTCTTC
clone size: few; V gene: TRBV11-3; J gene: TRBJ2-1; D gene: TRBD2; CDR3 length: 17; CDR3 protein: CASSLGLAGDSYNEQFF; CDR3 DNA: TGTGCCAGCAGCTTAGGACTAGCGGGGGATTCCTACAATGAGCAGTTCTTC
clone size: .; V gene: TRBV5-1; J gene: TRBJ2-2; D gene: .; CDR3 length: 14; CDR3 protein: CASTLTRNTGELFF; CDR3 DNA: TGCGCCAGCACCTTGACAAGGAACACCGGGGAGCTGTTTTTT
clone size: few; V gene: TRBV6-4; J gene: TRBJ1-1; D gene: .; CDR3 length: 13; CDR3 protein: CASSRTSNTEAFF; CDR3 DNA: TGTGCCAGCAGTCGAACATCGAACACTGAAGCTTTCTTT
clone size: once; V gene: TRBV6-6; J gene: TRBJ1-4; D gene: TRBD1; CDR3 length: 16; CDR3 protein: CASSYPDRDTNEKLFF; CDR3 DNA: TGTGCCAGCAGTTACCCCGACAGGGATACTAATGAAAAACTGTTTTTT
clone size: .; V gene: TRBV5-1; J gene: TRBJ1-2; D gene: TRBD1; CDR3 length: 16; CDR3 protein: CASSLAPDRADYGYTF; CDR3 DNA: TGCGCCAGCAGCTTGGCTCCGGACAGGGCGGACTATGGCTACACCTTC